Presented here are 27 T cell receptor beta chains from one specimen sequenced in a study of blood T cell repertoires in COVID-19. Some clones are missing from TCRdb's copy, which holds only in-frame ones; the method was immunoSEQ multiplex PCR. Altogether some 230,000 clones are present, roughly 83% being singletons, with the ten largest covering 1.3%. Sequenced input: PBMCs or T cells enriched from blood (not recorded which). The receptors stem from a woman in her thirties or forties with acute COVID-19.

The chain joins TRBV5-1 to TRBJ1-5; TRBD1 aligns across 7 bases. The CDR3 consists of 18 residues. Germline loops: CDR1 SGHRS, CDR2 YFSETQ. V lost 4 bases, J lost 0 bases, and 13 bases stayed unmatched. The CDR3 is CASSEVPLQGDSNQPQHF. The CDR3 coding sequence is TGCGCCAGCAGCGAAGTACCACTGCAGGGGGATAGCAATCAGCCCCAGCATTTT.

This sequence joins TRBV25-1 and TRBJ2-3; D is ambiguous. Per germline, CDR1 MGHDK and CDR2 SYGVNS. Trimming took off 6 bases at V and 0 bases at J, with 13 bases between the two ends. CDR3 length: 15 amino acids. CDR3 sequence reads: CASSIDTFSTDTQYF. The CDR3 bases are TGTGCCAGCAGCATAGACACGTTTAGCACAGATACGCAGTATTTT.

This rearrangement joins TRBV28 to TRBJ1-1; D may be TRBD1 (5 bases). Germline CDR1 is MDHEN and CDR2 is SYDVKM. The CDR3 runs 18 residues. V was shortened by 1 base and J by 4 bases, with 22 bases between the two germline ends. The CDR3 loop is CASSLLITPWRGRTEAFF. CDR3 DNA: TGTGCCAGCAGTTTATTAATCACCCCTTGGAGGGGACGCACTGAAGCTTTCTTT. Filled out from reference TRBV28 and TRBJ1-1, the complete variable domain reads DVKVTQSSRYLVKRTGEKVFLECVQDMDHENMFWYRQDPGLGLRLIYFSYDVKMKEKGDIPEGYSVSREKKERFSLILESASTNQTSMYLCASSLLITPWRGRTEAFFGQGTRLTVV.

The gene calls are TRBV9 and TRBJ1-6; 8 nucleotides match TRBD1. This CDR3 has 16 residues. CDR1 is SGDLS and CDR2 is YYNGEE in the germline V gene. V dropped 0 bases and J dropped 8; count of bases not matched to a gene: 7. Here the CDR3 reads CASSVAPGQAYSPLHF. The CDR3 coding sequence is TGTGCCAGCAGCGTAGCTCCGGGACAGGCTTATTCACCCCTCCACTTT.

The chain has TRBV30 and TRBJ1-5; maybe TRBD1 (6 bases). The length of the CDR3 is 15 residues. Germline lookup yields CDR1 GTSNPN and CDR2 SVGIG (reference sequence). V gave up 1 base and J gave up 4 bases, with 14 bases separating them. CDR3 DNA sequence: TGTGCCTGGAGTGCCCTCGGGACACTGAATCAGCCCCAGCATTTT. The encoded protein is CAWSALGTLNQPQHF. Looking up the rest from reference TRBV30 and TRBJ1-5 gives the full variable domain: SQTIHQWPATLVQPVGSPLSLECTVEGTSNPNLYWYRQAAGRGLQLLFYSVGIGQISSEVPQNLSASRPQDRQFILSSKKLLLSDSGFYLCAWSALGTLNQPQHFGDGTRLSIL.

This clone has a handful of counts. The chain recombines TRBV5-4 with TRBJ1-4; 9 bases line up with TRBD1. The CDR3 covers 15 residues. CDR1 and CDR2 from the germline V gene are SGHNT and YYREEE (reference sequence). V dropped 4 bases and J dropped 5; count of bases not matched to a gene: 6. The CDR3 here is CASSETTGGNEKLFF. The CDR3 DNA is TGTGCCAGCAGCGAAACGACAGGGGGAAATGAAAAACTGTTTTTT.

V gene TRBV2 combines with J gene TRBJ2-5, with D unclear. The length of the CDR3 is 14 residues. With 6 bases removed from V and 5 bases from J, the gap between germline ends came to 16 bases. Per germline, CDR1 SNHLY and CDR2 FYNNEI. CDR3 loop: CASRLDQTRETQYF. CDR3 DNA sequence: TGTGCCAGCAGACTCGACCAAACGAGGGAGACCCAGTACTTC.

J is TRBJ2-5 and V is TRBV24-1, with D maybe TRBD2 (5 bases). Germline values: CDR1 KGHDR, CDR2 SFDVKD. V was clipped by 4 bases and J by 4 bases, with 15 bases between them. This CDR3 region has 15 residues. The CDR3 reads CATSDSREAVETQYF. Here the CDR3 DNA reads TGTGCCACCAGTGACTCCCGAGAAGCGGTAGAGACCCAGTACTTC.

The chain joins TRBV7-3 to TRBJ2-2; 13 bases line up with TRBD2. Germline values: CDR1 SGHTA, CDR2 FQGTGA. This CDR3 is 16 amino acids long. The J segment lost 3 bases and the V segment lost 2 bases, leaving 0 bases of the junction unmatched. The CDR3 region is CASSLGTSGDTGELFF. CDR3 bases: TGTGCCAGCAGCTTAGGGACTAGCGGGGACACCGGGGAGCTGTTTTTT.

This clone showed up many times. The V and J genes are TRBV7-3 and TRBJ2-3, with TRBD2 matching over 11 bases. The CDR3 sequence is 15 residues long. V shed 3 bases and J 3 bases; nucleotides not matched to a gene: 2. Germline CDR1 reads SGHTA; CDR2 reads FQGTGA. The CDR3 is CASSFTSGGTDTQYF. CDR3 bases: TGTGCCAGCAGCTTCACTAGCGGGGGTACAGATACGCAGTATTTT.

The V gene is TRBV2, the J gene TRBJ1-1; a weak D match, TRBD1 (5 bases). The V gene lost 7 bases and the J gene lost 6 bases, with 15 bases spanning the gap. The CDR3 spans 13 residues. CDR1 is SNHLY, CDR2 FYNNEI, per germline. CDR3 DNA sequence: TGTGCCAGCATAACCGGGGGTTTGTCTGAAGCTTTCTTT. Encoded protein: CASITGGLSEAFF.

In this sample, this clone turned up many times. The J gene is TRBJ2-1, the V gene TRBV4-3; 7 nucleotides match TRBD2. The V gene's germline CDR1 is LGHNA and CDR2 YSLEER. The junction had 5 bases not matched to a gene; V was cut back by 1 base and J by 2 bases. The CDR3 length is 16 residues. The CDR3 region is CASSQGWRGTYNEQFF. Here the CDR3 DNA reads TGCGCCAGCAGCCAAGGGTGGCGGGGGACCTACAATGAGCAGTTCTTC.

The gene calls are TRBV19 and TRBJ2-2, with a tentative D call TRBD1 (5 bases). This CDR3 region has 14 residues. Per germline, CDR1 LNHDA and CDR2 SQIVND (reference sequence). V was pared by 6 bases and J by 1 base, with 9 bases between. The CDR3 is CASRTDRNTGELFF. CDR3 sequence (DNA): TGTGCCAGTAGGACTGACAGGAACACCGGGGAGCTGTTTTTT.

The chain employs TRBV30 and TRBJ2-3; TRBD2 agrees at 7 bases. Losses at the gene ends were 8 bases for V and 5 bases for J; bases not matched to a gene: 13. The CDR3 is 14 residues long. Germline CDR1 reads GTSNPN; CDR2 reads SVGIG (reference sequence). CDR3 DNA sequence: TGTGCCCGAAGGGCGGCGGGAGTGTTAGATACGCAGTATTTT. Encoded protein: CARRAAGVLDTQYF.

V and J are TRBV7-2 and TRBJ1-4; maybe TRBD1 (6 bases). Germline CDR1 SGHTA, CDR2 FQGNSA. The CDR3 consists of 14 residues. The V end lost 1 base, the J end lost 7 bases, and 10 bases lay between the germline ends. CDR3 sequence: CASSLDGQREKLFF. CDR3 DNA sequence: TGTGCCAGCAGCTTAGACGGACAGCGTGAAAAACTGTTTTTT.

The CDR3 bases are TGTGCCACCAGTGTCACGCAGGGACAGCGCAATGAGCAGTTCTTC. Its translation is CATSVTQGQRNEQFF. The chain employs TRBV24-1 and TRBJ2-1; 7 bases match TRBD1. The CDR3 spans 15 residues. V was clipped by 5 bases and J by 6 bases; unmatched bases: 9. The germline V gene has CDR1 KGHDR and CDR2 SFDVKD.

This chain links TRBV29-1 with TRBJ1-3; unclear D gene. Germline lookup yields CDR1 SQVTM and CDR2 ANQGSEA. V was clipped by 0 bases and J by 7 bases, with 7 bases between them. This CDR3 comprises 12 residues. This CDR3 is CSVEDHKNTIYF. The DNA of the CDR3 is TGCAGCGTTGAAGATCACAAGAACACCATATATTTT.

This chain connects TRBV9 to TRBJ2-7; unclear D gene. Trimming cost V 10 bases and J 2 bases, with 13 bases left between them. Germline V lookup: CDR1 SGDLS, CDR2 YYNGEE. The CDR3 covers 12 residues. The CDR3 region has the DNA TGTGCCCCAAGCGTAGCTACCTACGAGCAGTACTTC. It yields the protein CAPSVATYEQYF.

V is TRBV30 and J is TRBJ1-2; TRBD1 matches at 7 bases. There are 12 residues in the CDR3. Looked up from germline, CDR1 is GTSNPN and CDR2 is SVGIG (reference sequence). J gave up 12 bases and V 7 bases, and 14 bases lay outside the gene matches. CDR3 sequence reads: CAFSNPGGRHTF. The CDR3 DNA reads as TGTGCCTTTTCCAATCCAGGGGGTCGGCACACCTTC.

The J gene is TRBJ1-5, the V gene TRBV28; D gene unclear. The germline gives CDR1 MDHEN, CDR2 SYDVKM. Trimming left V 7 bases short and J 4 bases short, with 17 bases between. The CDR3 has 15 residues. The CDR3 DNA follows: TGTGCCAGCATCCGTGGCGGAAGCCATAATCAGCCCCAGCATTTT. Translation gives CASIRGGSHNQPQHF.

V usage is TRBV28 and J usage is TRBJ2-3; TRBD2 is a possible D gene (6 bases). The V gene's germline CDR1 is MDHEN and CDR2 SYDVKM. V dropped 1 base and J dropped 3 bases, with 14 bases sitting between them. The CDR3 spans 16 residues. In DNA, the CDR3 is TGTGCCAGCAGTTTATTGGGCACGGGGGAGACAGATACGCAGTATTTT. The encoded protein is CASSLLGTGETDTQYF. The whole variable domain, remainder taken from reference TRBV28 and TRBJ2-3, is DVKVTQSSRYLVKRTGEKVFLECVQDMDHENMFWYRQDPGLGLRLIYFSYDVKMKEKGDIPEGYSVSREKKERFSLILESASTNQTSMYLCASSLLGTGETDTQYFGPGTRLTVL.

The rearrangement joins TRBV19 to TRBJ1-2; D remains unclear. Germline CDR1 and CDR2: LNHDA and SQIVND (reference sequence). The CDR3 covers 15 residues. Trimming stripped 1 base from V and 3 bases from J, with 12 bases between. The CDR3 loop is CASSIVHRSDYGYTF. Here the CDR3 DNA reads TGTGCCAGTAGTATAGTTCACAGATCGGACTATGGCTACACCTTC.

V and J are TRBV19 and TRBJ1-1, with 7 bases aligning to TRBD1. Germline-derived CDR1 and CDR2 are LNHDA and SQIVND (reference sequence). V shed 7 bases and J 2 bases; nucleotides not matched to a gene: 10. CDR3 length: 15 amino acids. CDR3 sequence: CASTNLGTANTEAFF. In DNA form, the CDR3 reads TGTGCCAGTACTAACCTAGGGACAGCCAACACTGAAGCTTTCTTT. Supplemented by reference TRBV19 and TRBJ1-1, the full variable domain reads DGGITQSPKYLFRKEGQNVTLSCEQNLNHDAMYWYRQDPGQGLRLIYYSQIVNDFQKGDIAEGYSVSREKKESFPLTVTSAQKNPTAFYLCASTNLGTANTEAFFGQGTRLTVV.

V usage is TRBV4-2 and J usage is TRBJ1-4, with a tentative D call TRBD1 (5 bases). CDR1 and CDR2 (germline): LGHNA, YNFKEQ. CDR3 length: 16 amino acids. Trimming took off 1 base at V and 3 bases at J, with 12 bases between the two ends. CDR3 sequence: CASSQAGGLANEKLFF. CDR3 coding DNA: TGTGCCAGCAGCCAAGCCGGGGGGTTAGCTAATGAAAAACTGTTTTTT.

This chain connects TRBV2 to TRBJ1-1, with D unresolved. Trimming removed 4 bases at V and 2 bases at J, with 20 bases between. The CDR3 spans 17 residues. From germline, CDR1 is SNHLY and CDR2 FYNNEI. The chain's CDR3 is CASSVKAGGRSNTEAFF. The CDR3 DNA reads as TGTGCCAGCAGTGTGAAGGCGGGAGGCAGGTCAAACACTGAAGCTTTCTTT.

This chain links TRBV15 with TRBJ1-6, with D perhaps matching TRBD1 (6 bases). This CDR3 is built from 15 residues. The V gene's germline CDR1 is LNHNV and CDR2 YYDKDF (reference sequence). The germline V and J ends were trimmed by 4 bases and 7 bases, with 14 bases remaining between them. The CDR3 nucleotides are TGTGCCACCAGCACCTTAGGACAGTCAAATTCACCCCTCCACTTT. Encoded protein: CATSTLGQSNSPLHF.

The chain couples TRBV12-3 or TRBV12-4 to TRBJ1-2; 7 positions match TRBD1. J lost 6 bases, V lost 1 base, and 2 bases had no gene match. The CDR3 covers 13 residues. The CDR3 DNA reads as TGTGCCAGCAGTTTAGAGGGGGCGGATGGCTACACCTTC. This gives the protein CASSLEGADGYTF.